This T cell receptor (beta chain) was found in a study of PD-1 blockade in mismatch repair-deficient tumors. The CDR3 loop spans 15 amino acids. The germline gives CDR1 SGHTA, CDR2 FQGNSA. Deletions cut 2 bases from V and 3 bases from J, with 14 bases between. Method: immunoSEQ multiplex PCR; TCRdb's copy keeps in-frame clones and lacks some. There are over 100,000 clones in the sample; about 80% occur only once, and 4% to 5% lies in the top ten. The TCR-sequenced patients were a few responders to pembrolizumab. The TCR sequence derives from an adult with mismatch repair-deficient cancer. The material was peripheral blood, obtained more than 58 weeks after starting pembrolizumab. The chain recombines TRBV7-2 with TRBJ2-7; D perhaps matches TRBD2 (6 bases). DNA of the CDR3: TGTGCCAGCAGCTTACTTAGTAGCGGATACTACGAGCAGTACTTC. It translates to CASSLLSSGYYEQYF.